These 22 T cell receptor beta chains originate from one sample sequenced in a study of blood T cell repertoires in COVID-19. Sequenced by immunoSEQ multiplex PCR; TCRdb stores in-frame clones only, minus some. The table shows 200,000 to 250,000 clones, with 81% occurring only once. The sequenced sample consisted of PBMCs or T cells enriched from blood (not recorded which). The receptors stem from a man aged 35 to 55 who had recovered from COVID-19.

The chain recombines TRBV29-1 with TRBJ2-7; D unresolved. The CDR3 is made up of 15 amino acids. The germline CDR1 and CDR2 sequences are SQVTM and ANQGSEA. The CDR3 DNA reads as TGCAGTATTAAAGTGAGTCGTTCCTTCTACTACGAGCAGTACTTC. It codes for CSIKVSRSFYYEQYF.

This sequence joins TRBV4-1 and TRBJ1-3; 7 bases agree with TRBD1. The V gene's germline CDR1 is MGHRA and CDR2 YSYEKL. The CDR3 has 16 amino acids. Losses at the gene ends were 4 bases for V and 2 bases for J; bases not matched to a gene: 8. This chain's CDR3 is CASSRIPGTAGNTIYF. CDR3 coding DNA: TGCGCCAGCAGCCGTATCCCCGGGACAGCTGGAAACACCATATATTTT.

The chain has TRBV24-1 and TRBJ2-1; the match to TRBD1 covers 8 bases. The germline CDR1 and CDR2 sequences are KGHDR and SFDVKD. The V segment lost 4 bases and the J segment 3 bases; nucleotides outside the gene matches: 4. The CDR3 is made up of 15 amino acids. Written as DNA, the CDR3 is TGTGCCACCAGTGACGCAGGGGGCGACTACAATGAGCAGTTCTTC. Amino acid sequence: CATSDAGGDYNEQFF.

The chain links TRBV19 to TRBJ1-2, with D unresolved. CDR1 LNHDA and CDR2 SQIVND come from the germline V gene (reference sequence). The CDR3 has 13 amino acids. Trimming cost V 3 bases and J 1 base, with 6 bases left between them. CDR3 in amino acids: CASSISHNYGYTF. In DNA, the CDR3 is TGTGCCAGTAGTATCAGTCATAACTATGGCTACACCTTC.

The chain has TRBV12-3 or TRBV12-4 and TRBJ2-7, with 8 bases identical to TRBD1. The V gene end was trimmed by 5 bases and the J gene end by 4 bases; junction bases not matched to a gene: 4. The CDR3 spans 13 residues. Here the CDR3 reads CASSPDRVYEQYF. CDR3 DNA: TGTGCCAGCAGTCCGGACAGGGTATACGAGCAGTACTTC.

The chain joins TRBV5-1 to TRBJ2-7; 8 bases match TRBD1. From germline, CDR1 is SGHRS and CDR2 YFSETQ. This CDR3 has 16 residues. Trimming at V came to 3 bases and at J to 5 bases, leaving 13 bases not matched to a gene. The CDR3 DNA sequence: TGCGCCAGCAGCTCCTGGACAGGGCTCGCAGGAAACGAGCAGTACTTC. Protein product: CASSSWTGLAGNEQYF.

V is TRBV20-1 and J is TRBJ2-7; TRBD2 matches at 9 bases. CDR1 is DFQATT, CDR2 SNEGSKA, per germline (reference sequence). After removal of 3 bases from V and 1 base from J, the junction contained 7 bases not matched to a gene. This CDR3 is built from 15 residues. This CDR3 is CSASVLAGSSYEQYF. For the CDR3, the DNA is TGCAGTGCTAGTGTACTAGCGGGTTCTTCCTACGAGCAGTACTTC.

This clone was seen repeatedly, ten times or more. The chain employs TRBV19 and TRBJ1-2, with 7 bases aligning to TRBD1. The V segment lost 5 bases and the J segment 4 bases; nucleotides outside the gene matches: 10. This CDR3 is built from 15 residues. The germline CDR1 and CDR2 sequences are LNHDA and SQIVND (reference sequence). As DNA, the CDR3 is TGTGCCAGTAGTTTAGTTACCTCAGGGGGCTATGGCTACACCTTC. Its translation: CASSLVTSGGYGYTF. Full variable domain (rest looked up from reference TRBV19 and TRBJ1-2): DGGITQSPKYLFRKEGQNVTLSCEQNLNHDAMYWYRQDPGQGLRLIYYSQIVNDFQKGDIAEGYSVSREKKESFPLTVTSAQKNPTAFYLCASSLVTSGGYGYTFGSGTRLTVV.

This clone occurred a few times. This sequence joins TRBV7-2 and TRBJ1-2, with 10 bases identical to TRBD1. The V and J ends lost 3 bases and 8 bases, in that order; junction bases with no gene match: 9. The CDR3 is 15 amino acids. CDR1 SGHTA and CDR2 FQGNSA come from the germline V gene. The CDR3 DNA reads as TGTGCCAGCAGCTTCGTACCGGGACAGGGGAACGGCTACACCTTC. This sequence encodes CASSFVPGQGNGYTF.

With regard to this clone: The junction differs from germline at one of its ends, possibly a read error. J is TRBJ1-3 and V is TRBV30; 9 nucleotides match TRBD1. The CDR3 covers 14 residues. CDR1 and CDR2 (germline): GTSNPN, SVGIG (reference sequence). The CDR3 nucleotides are TGTGCCTGGAGGCCGACAGGGGGAGGAAACGCCATATATTTT. Translated, it gives CAWRPTGGGNAIYF.

The chain uses TRBV29-1 and TRBJ2-3, with a weak D call TRBD2 (5 bases). V lost 7 bases and J lost 6, with 20 bases in between. This CDR3 is 14 amino acids long. Germline V gives CDR1 SQVTM, CDR2 ANQGSEA. This CDR3 reads CSGAGGPFLDTQYF. CDR3 nucleotides: TGCAGCGGTGCGGGTGGGCCTTTTTTGGATACGCAGTATTTT.

The V call is TRBV2, the J call TRBJ2-7; D might be TRBD2 (6 bases). CDR1 is SNHLY and CDR2 is FYNNEI in the germline V gene. The CDR3 totals 11 residues. Deletions cut 8 bases from V and 3 bases from J, with 8 bases between. Written as DNA, the CDR3 is TGTGCCAGCGTCGGGGGCTACGAGCAGTACTTC. Protein: CASVGGYEQYF.

This clone was found once. V and J are TRBV20-1 and TRBJ2-5; 15 positions agree with TRBD2. With V trimmed by 3 bases and J by 2 bases, 7 bases remained unmatched. The CDR3 consists of 17 residues. The germline V gene encodes CDR1 DFQATT and CDR2 SNEGSKA (reference sequence). For the CDR3, the DNA is TGCAGTGCTAGTAGGGGACTAGCGGGAGGATGGCAAGAGACCCAGTACTTC. Amino acid sequence: CSASRGLAGGWQETQYF.

V is TRBV10-3 and J is TRBJ2-7, with D perhaps matching TRBD2 (6 bases). CDR3 size: 13 residues. Trimming pared 7 bases from V and 3 bases from J, leaving 13 bases between. Germline V lookup: CDR1 ENHRY, CDR2 SYGVKD. The DNA for the CDR3 is TGTGCCATCAATGGCAACGGGAGCTACGAGCAGTACTTC. Residues: CAINGNGSYEQYF.

The rearrangement links TRBV12-3 or TRBV12-4 to TRBJ1-5, with D unresolved. V was cut by 5 bases and J by 0 bases, with 5 bases left in between. This CDR3 is built from 13 residues. For the CDR3, the DNA is TGTGCCAGCAGTCCAAATAGCAATCAGCCCCAGCATTTT. Translation gives CASSPNSNQPQHF.

The chain has TRBV30 and TRBJ1-2; D is ambiguous. The V gene lost 4 bases and the J gene lost 3 bases, with 9 bases spanning the gap. This CDR3 is built from 12 residues. CDR1 and CDR2 from the germline V gene are GTSNPN and SVGIG (reference sequence). The CDR3 DNA reads TGTGCCTGGACACGGGGAGACTATGGCTACACCTTC. Its protein is CAWTRGDYGYTF.

The V and J genes are TRBV24-1 and TRBJ2-1; 10 bases align to TRBD2. The germline V gene has CDR1 KGHDR and CDR2 SFDVKD. V lost 2 bases to trimming and J lost 8 bases; unmatched junction nucleotides: 8. The CDR3 loop spans 16 amino acids. The CDR3 sequence is CATSDSTSGNLDEQFF. The CDR3 DNA reads TGTGCCACCAGTGATTCCACTAGCGGGAATTTGGATGAGCAGTTCTTC.

This chain joins TRBV6-6 and TRBJ1-1; D gene ambiguous. CDR3 size: 13 residues. CDR1 is MNHNY, CDR2 SVGAGI, per germline (reference sequence). V lost 2 bases and J lost 11, with 15 bases in between. The CDR3 region has the DNA TGTGCCAGCAGTTACGTGAAAGGCAGAGGGGCTTTCTTT. This sequence encodes CASSYVKGRGAFF.

The J gene is TRBJ1-6, the V gene TRBV18, with 8 bases aligning to TRBD1. The ends lost 6 bases at V and 7 bases at J; junction bases unmatched: 5. The CDR3 runs to 14 residues. The germline V gene encodes CDR1 KGHSH and CDR2 LQKENI. The CDR3 DNA reads as TGTGCCAGCTCTCCCGACAGGGGAAATTCACCCCTCCACTTT. It translates to CASSPDRGNSPLHF. The full variable domain, with the rest looked up from reference TRBV18 and TRBJ1-6, is NAGVMQNPRHLVRRRGQEARLRCSPMKGHSHVYWYRQLPEEGLKFMVYLQKENIIDESGMPKERFSAEFPKEGPSILRIQQVVRGDSAAYFCASSPDRGNSPLHFGNGTRLTVT.

Remarks on this clone: Other DNA sequences in the sample encode the same CDR3. The V call is TRBV11-3, the J call TRBJ1-1, with 7 bases that match TRBD1. CDR1 SGHNT and CDR2 YENEEA come from the germline V gene. The CDR3 length is 14 residues. V lost 1 base, J lost 2 bases, and 1 base stayed unmatched. CDR3 DNA: TGTGCCAGCAGCTTAGGACAGGGCAACACTGAAGCTTTCTTT. This sequence encodes CASSLGQGNTEAFF.

The J gene is TRBJ1-2, the V gene TRBV4-1; 11 positions agree with TRBD1. CDR3 length: 16 residues. The germline CDR1 and CDR2 sequences are MGHRA and YSYEKL. With 1 base clipped from V and 3 bases from J, the junction kept 4 bases outside the gene matches. The CDR3 reads CASSQGTGGPYYGYTF. The CDR3 nucleotides read TGCGCCAGCAGCCAAGGGACAGGGGGCCCTTACTATGGCTACACCTTC.

The rearrangement uses TRBV5-5 and TRBJ1-2; 8 bases line up with TRBD1. This CDR3 is built from 15 residues. CDR1 is SGHKS, CDR2 YYEKEE, per germline (reference sequence). The V and J ends lost 5 bases and 1 base, in that order; junction bases with no gene match: 7. This chain's CDR3 is CASSSETGGNYGYTF. The CDR3 nucleotides are TGTGCCAGCAGTTCGGAAACAGGGGGTAACTATGGCTACACCTTC.